These 9 T cell receptor beta chains were all obtained from the same sample, sequenced in a study of T cells after yellow fever vaccination. One entry per CDR3 protein, called by TCRdb with MiXCR from the 5' RACE reads. The table lists a few hundred thousand distinct CDR3 sequences, roughly 7% of them singletons. Material: PBMCs, obtained about 49 days after the first yellow fever vaccination. These receptors were collected from a man aged 18-30 years who received the YFV17D yellow fever vaccine.

This clonotype was detected many times. V is TRBV7-2 and J is TRBJ1-5; D is undetermined. CDR1 SGHTA and CDR2 FQGNSA come from the germline V gene. The V gene lost 4 bases and the J gene lost 6 bases, with 7 bases spanning the gap. This CDR3 contains 12 residues. The CDR3 sequence is CASSWAGQPQHF. The CDR3 nucleotides are TGTGCCAGCAGCTGGGCGGGTCAGCCCCAGCATTTT.

This clonotype was picked up many times. CDR3 nucleotide sequence: TGCGCCAGCAGCCGCATGGGACGGAGCACAGATACGCAGTATTTT. As protein: CASSRMGRSTDTQYF. The rearrangement joins TRBV4-1 to TRBJ2-3, with D possibly being TRBD1 or TRBD2 (5 bases each). Deletions cut 4 bases from V and 0 bases from J, with 11 bases between. Germline CDR1 and CDR2: MGHRA and YSYEKL. The CDR3 totals 15 residues.

This clonotype was detected a few times. V gene TRBV6-2 or TRBV6-3 combines with J gene TRBJ2-3, with 7 bases identical to TRBD2. J lost 4 bases, V lost 5 bases, and 9 bases had no gene match. This CDR3 has 15 residues. Per the germline V gene, CDR1 is MNHEY and CDR2 is SVGEGT. CDR3 coding DNA: TGTGCCAGCAGTCCAGGATCTAGCGGCTCAGATACGCAGTATTTT. Protein product: CASSPGSSGSDTQYF.

The V and J genes are TRBV6-2 or TRBV6-3 and TRBJ2-3; TRBD1 matches at 8 bases. This CDR3 contains 14 residues. CDR1 is MNHEY and CDR2 is SVGEGT in the germline V gene. Unmatched junction bases numbered 12, after V lost 5 bases and J lost 11 bases. CDR3 sequence reads: CASSDPTGGRRQYF. DNA of the CDR3: TGTGCCAGCAGTGACCCCACAGGGGGGAGAAGGCAGTATTTT.

A few counts support this clonotype. J is TRBJ1-5 and V is TRBV4-1, with 10 nucleotides matching TRBD1. J gave up 5 bases and V 1 base, and 8 bases lay outside the gene matches. Germline V lookup: CDR1 MGHRA, CDR2 YSYEKL. The CDR3 has 17 amino acids. The CDR3 is CASSQVMVGTGDQPQHF. The CDR3, as DNA: TGCGCCAGCAGCCAAGTGATGGTGGGGACAGGGGATCAGCCCCAGCATTTT.

Ten or more counts support this clonotype. The V call is TRBV30, the J call TRBJ2-7, with D hard to call. From germline, CDR1 is GTSNPN and CDR2 SVGIG (reference sequence). Trimming removed 2 bases from V and 4 bases from J, with 6 bases in between. The CDR3 sequence is 11 residues long. CDR3 sequence reads: CAWSYLYEQYF. The CDR3 DNA reads TGTGCCTGGAGTTACCTATACGAGCAGTACTTC.

This clonotype was found a few times. The V gene is TRBV5-6, the J gene TRBJ1-3; D call uncertain. The V and J ends lost 4 bases and 4 bases respectively, with 12 bases between them. Germline loops: CDR1 SGHDT, CDR2 YYEEEE. This CDR3 region has 14 residues. CDR3 loop: CASSPNPGGNTIYF. The CDR3, as DNA: TGTGCCAGCAGCCCGAACCCCGGCGGAAACACCATATATTTT.

This clonotype was seen ten or more times. V gene TRBV27 combines with J gene TRBJ2-3; D possibly corresponds to TRBD1 (6 bases). Looked up from germline, CDR1 is MNHEY and CDR2 is SMNVEV (reference sequence). This CDR3 is 15 amino acids long. V was shortened by 5 bases and J by 2 bases, with 14 bases between the two germline ends. CDR3 sequence reads: CASSPRQDLTDTQYF. Written as DNA, the CDR3 is TGTGCCAGCAGTCCCCGACAGGACCTCACAGATACGCAGTATTTT.

The CDR3 nucleotides read TGTGCCAGCAGCACACAGGTCGGGGGCAACGAGCAGTACGTC. Translation: CASSTQVGGNEQYV. The chain uses TRBV7-9 and TRBJ2-7; D may be TRBD1 or TRBD2 (6 bases each). V lost 5 bases to trimming and J lost 5 bases, with 16 bases between them. The CDR3 is made up of 14 amino acids. Germline CDR1 is SEHNR and CDR2 is FQNEAQ (reference sequence).